This T cell receptor beta chain was recorded in a study of cytomegalovirus exposure and HLA in healthy donors. Study conclusions and caveats: Later analysis identified about 17,000 TCR beta sequences associated with HLA alleles, using a false discovery rate threshold of 0.05. According to the study, about 180 TCR beta chains were cytomegalovirus-associated.

V gave up 0 bases and J gave up 6 bases, with 6 bases separating them. This CDR3 contains 12 residues. In germline, CDR1 is GTSNPN, CDR2 SVGIG (reference sequence). With 60 Vbeta and 13 Jbeta primers, the PCR was carried out. Sequenced by immunoSEQ multiplex PCR; TCRdb stores in-frame clones only, minus some. The sample lists roughly 150,000 clones, about 82% occurring once. A word on this clone: Its specificity is not known.

The source material was PBMCs. The source is a woman aged 40 to 50 in good health and CMV-seropositive. The rearrangement uses TRBV30 and TRBJ2-1; D may be TRBD2 (5 bases). DNA for the CDR3: TGTGCCTGGAGTGTAACTAGCAATGAGCAGTTCTTC. It is translated as CAWSVTSNEQFF.